This TCR beta chain was captured by sequencing in a study of identical twins. General study results and limits: Insertion counts were lower in abundant cord blood beta clonotypes, a trend that memory repertoires did not show.

Concerning this clonotype itself: Its antigen remains unidentified.

TCRdb used MiXCR to reprocess the 5' RACE reads, holding one entry per CDR3 protein. Of 500,000 to 700,000 distinct CDR3 sequences detected, under 8.5% appear once; the ten largest clones hold about 1.5%. Germline CDR1 reads DFQATT; CDR2 reads SNEGSKA (reference sequence). Trimming removed 8 bases at V and 0 bases at J, with 16 bases between. This CDR3 has 14 residues. Separately, the same data were catalogued under a study of yellow fever vaccine responses in identical twins.

The receptor was isolated from a woman younger than 35 in good health. Sequenced: PBMCs. The chain joins TRBV20-1 to TRBJ1-1; weak D call: TRBD1 (6 bases). The CDR3 DNA is TGCAGTACAACCCAGAGGGGGATGAACACTGAAGCTTTCTTT. Translating it yields CSTTQRGMNTEAFF.